This is a list of T cell receptor beta chains from one sample in a study of blood T cell repertoires in COVID-19. The repertoire was sequenced with immunoSEQ multiplex PCR; TCRdb's copy has only in-frame clones and lacks some. Among about 160,000 clones listed, more than 75% were seen once. Sequences were obtained from peripheral blood. These receptor sequences come from a human donor with acute or convalescent COVID-19. The donor label of this sample is uncertain. CDR3s include the opening cysteine and the closing phenylalanine or tryptophan. Each record gives: V gene, J gene, clone size, D gene, CDR3 DNA, CDR3 protein. The D gene is left open where the match is weak. Clone size appears in some rows only: once, few, many, or a class for an expanded clone.

>TRBV4-1|TRBJ1-1|-|-
TGCGCCAGCAGCCGACAGAACACTGAAGCTTTCTTT
CASSRQNTEAFF
>TRBV19|TRBJ1-4|-|-
TGTGCCAGTAGTATAAGGGGAGGGGGAGGTGAAAAACTGTTTTTT
CASSIRGGGGEKLFF
>TRBV18|TRBJ1-2|-|TRBD1
TGTGCCAGCTCACCAGCAGCAGGGGGCGTTCAGGTTGGCTACACCTTC
CASSPAAGGVQVGYTF
>TRBV30|TRBJ1-5|-|-
TGTGCCTGGAGTGGGGGGCAGGGTGGTCAGCCCCAGCATTTT
CAWSGGQGGQPQHF
>TRBV4-2|TRBJ1-4|-|TRBD1
TGTGCCAGCAGCACTTCGACAGGGGAAAAACTGTTTTTT
CASSTSTGEKLFF
>TRBV5-1|TRBJ2-1|-|TRBD2
TGCGCCAGCAGCTTGGCGGGGGGGCGTGAGCAGTTCTTC
CASSLAGGREQFF
>TRBV3-1/TRBV3-2|TRBJ1-2|-|-
TGTGCCAGCAGCCACCCGCCGCGGGGTGGGGGCTACACCTTC
CASSHPPRGGGYTF
>TRBV5-1|TRBJ2-5|-|-
TGCGCCAGCAGCTCTTCCCCTCGCGGAGAGACCCAGTACTTC
CASSSSPRGETQYF
>TRBV5-1|TRBJ1-4|-|-
TGCGCCAGCAGCTTGACGGGAAACCGAGAGGTGAAACTGTTTTTT
CASSLTGNREVKLFF
>TRBV9|TRBJ2-7|-|TRBD2
TGTGCCAGCAGCGTAGAGACTAGCGGGGGGGCCAGACACGAGCAGTACTTC
CASSVETSGGARHEQYF
>TRBV21-1|TRBJ2-7|-|-
TGTGCCAGCAGCAATCACGGGACAGGGGGCCACGAGCAGTACTTC
CASSNHGTGGHEQYF
>TRBV7-2|TRBJ1-5|-|-
TGTGCCAGCAGCTTAGGTGGACGGGGATGGGGTCATCAGCCCCAGCATTTT
CASSLGGRGWGHQPQHF
>TRBV11-2|TRBJ2-7|-|TRBD2
TGTGCCAGCAGCCGGACTAGCGGGGGGGAAACCTACGAGCAGTACTTC
CASSRTSGGETYEQYF
>TRBV3-1/TRBV3-2|TRBJ2-3|-|-
TGTGCCAGCAGCTTTCTAGATACGCAGTATTTT
CASSFLDTQYF
>TRBV7-8|TRBJ1-6|-|-
TGTGCCAGCAGCTGGGGGGGGGTAGAGAATTCACCCCTCCACTTT
CASSWGGVENSPLHF
>TRBV6-5|TRBJ2-5|-|-
TGTGCCAGCAGCCGCCTCCGGGATCAAGAGACCCAGTACTTC
CASSRLRDQETQYF
>TRBV6-1|TRBJ2-1|-|-
TGTGCCAGCAGTGTTACTAGAAACAATGAGCAGTTCTTC
CASSVTRNNEQFF
>TRBV13|TRBJ1-1|once|TRBD1
TGTGCCAGCAGCTTCGGGACAGGGTATGGGGACACTGAAGCTTTCTTT
CASSFGTGYGDTEAFF
>TRBV9|TRBJ1-4|-|TRBD1
TGTGCCAGCAGCGTAGCCCCCACAGGGGGCTATAATGAAAAACTGTTTTTT
CASSVAPTGGYNEKLFF
>TRBV4-2|TRBJ1-5|-|-
TGTGCCAGCAGCCCTGGAGATAAGACAGTAAAGAATCAGCCCCAGCATTTT
CASSPGDKTVKNQPQHF
>TRBV10-3|TRBJ2-3|-|TRBD1
TGTGCCATCAATCGAGGACAGGGGGAGTGGGATACGCAGTATTTT
CAINRGQGEWDTQYF
>TRBV6-5|TRBJ1-5|-|TRBD1
TGTGCCAGCAGCCCAGGACAGGGATGGAGTCAGCCCCAGCATTTT
CASSPGQGWSQPQHF
>TRBV30|TRBJ1-4|-|-
TGTGCCTGGCGCCCTACCCCGTTCGAAAAACTGTTTTTT
CAWRPTPFEKLFF
>TRBV27|TRBJ1-1|-|-
TGTGCCAGCAGCGGGCAGGGCGGTGAAGCTTTCTTT
CASSGQGGEAFF
>TRBV5-1|TRBJ1-1|once|TRBD1
TGCGCCAGCAGCCGAGGGGGGACAGAGAACACTGAAGCTTTCTTT
CASSRGGTENTEAFF
>TRBV3-1/TRBV3-2|TRBJ1-3|-|-
TGTGCCAGCAGCCCTATACAGGGAAACACCATATATTTT
CASSPIQGNTIYF
>TRBV11-2|TRBJ1-3|-|TRBD1
TGTGCCAGCAGCCCGGGACAGGGGGTTTCTTTTGGAAACACCATATATTTT
CASSPGQGVSFGNTIYF
>TRBV6-5|TRBJ1-5|-|-
TGTGCCAGCAGCGCTTTGCAGCGAAGCAATCAGCCCCAGCATTTT
CASSALQRSNQPQHF
>TRBV6-5|TRBJ1-2|-|TRBD1
TGTGCCAGCAGTCCGGGACAGGGGTGGAGTGGCTACACCTTC
CASSPGQGWSGYTF
>TRBV10-3|TRBJ2-3|-|TRBD1
TGTGCCATCAGTGAGGGACAGGTCTACACAGATACGCAGTATTTT
CAISEGQVYTDTQYF
>TRBV7-9|TRBJ1-2|-|TRBD1
TGTGCCAGCAGACTAGGCGCCTGGGCACAGGGGAATGGCTACACCTTC
CASRLGAWAQGNGYTF
>TRBV5-1|TRBJ1-2|-|-
TGCGCCAGCAGCTTGGATGAGGAGGTCAGTGGCTACACCTTC
CASSLDEEVSGYTF
>TRBV7-2|TRBJ2-1|once|TRBD2
TGTGCCAGCAGCTTAGCGCGGCAGCGGGGAAACAACAATGAGCAGTTCTTC
CASSLARQRGNNNEQFF
>TRBV5-1|TRBJ2-2|-|-
TGCGCCAGCAGCTTCGGCGACAAGACCGGGGAGCTGTTTTTT
CASSFGDKTGELFF
>TRBV5-1|TRBJ1-6|-|-
TGCGCCAGTAACCCCGGGGTGAGCTCCTATAATTCACCCCTCCACTTT
CASNPGVSSYNSPLHF
>TRBV19|TRBJ1-5|-|TRBD1
TGTGCCAGTACAATGAGACAGGGATTTAGCAATCAGCCCCAGCATTTT
CASTMRQGFSNQPQHF
>TRBV5-6|TRBJ1-2|-|-
TGTGCCAGCAGCTTGGGTCTAGGGGGATATGGCTACACCTTC
CASSLGLGGYGYTF
>TRBV7-2|TRBJ1-6|few|TRBD1
TGTGCCAGCACCCCGGACAGGGTCCATAATTCACCCCTCCACTTT
CASTPDRVHNSPLHF
>TRBV3-1/TRBV3-2|TRBJ1-1|-|-
TGTGCCAGCAGCCAATACCGACAGCCGCTGAACACTGAAGCTTTCTTT
CASSQYRQPLNTEAFF
>TRBV4-2|TRBJ2-7|-|-
TGTGCCAGCAGCCAAGATAGGAGGGTCTACGAGCAGTACTTC
CASSQDRRVYEQYF
>TRBV7-2|TRBJ1-3|-|-
TGTGCCAGCAGCTCCTACGGGAGGAACACCATATATTTT
CASSSYGRNTIYF
>TRBV7-6|TRBJ2-7|-|-
TGTGCCAGCAGCTTAGACGCGGGGACCTACGAGCAGTACTTC
CASSLDAGTYEQYF
>TRBV5-1|TRBJ1-6|-|-
TGCGCCAGCAGCTTGGTTTCCCACCTAAGCTCCTATAATTCACCCCTCCACTTT
CASSLVSHLSSYNSPLHF
>TRBV19|TRBJ1-2|-|TRBD1
TGTGCCAGTAGGCCGGGACAGGGGGCTACAGGATATGGCTACACCTTC
CASRPGQGATGYGYTF
>TRBV6-4|TRBJ2-6|few|-
TGTGCCAGCGCCAGGCGCTCTGGGGCCAACGTCCTGACTTTC
CASARRSGANVLTF
>TRBV19|TRBJ1-1|-|-
TGTGCCAGTAGTAGGGGAGTCCACACTGAAGCTTTCTTT
CASSRGVHTEAFF
>TRBV7-8|TRBJ2-5|-|-
TGTGCCAGCAGATCCTCCACTGCCCGGGGGACCCAGTACTTC
CASRSSTARGTQYF
>TRBV5-4|TRBJ1-1|-|TRBD1
TGTGCCAGCAGGGGCCCCGGACAGGGGAAGGGAACTGAAGCTTTCTTT
CASRGPGQGKGTEAFF
>TRBV2|TRBJ2-7|-|-
TGTGCCAGCACGCCCGAGTACGAGCAGTACTTC
CASTPEYEQYF
>TRBV6-7|TRBJ2-7|-|TRBD1
TGTGCCAGCAGACCCGGGACAGGGACCTACGAGCAGTACTTC
CASRPGTGTYEQYF
>TRBV7-3|TRBJ2-1|-|TRBD1
TGTGCCAGCAGCTTGCATACCGGGACAGGGGTGAATGAGCAGTTCTTC
CASSLHTGTGVNEQFF
>TRBV7-9|TRBJ1-2|-|-
TGTGCCAGCAGCTTAGAAACGGTATATGGCTACACCTTC
CASSLETVYGYTF